This TCR beta chain emerged from a study of cytomegalovirus exposure and HLA in healthy donors. Looked up from germline, CDR1 is SGHTA and CDR2 is FQGNSA. V gave up 4 bases and J gave up 5 bases; unmatched junction bases: 10. The CDR3 is 16 residues long. As concerns this clone: No antigen is known for it.

PCR involved 60 Vbeta and 13 Jbeta primers. TCRdb's table, derived via immunoSEQ multiplex PCR, lists solely in-frame clones and lacks some. The sample shows around 100,000 clones, about three quarters of them seen only once. Whole-study findings and limits: 150 or so TCR beta chains were listed as cytomegalovirus-associated. In a later analysis, productive TCRs from donors in an Asian-associated ancestry cluster reportedly carried fewer N-insertions than the cohort mean.

The chain has TRBV7-2 and TRBJ2-5; 10 bases are a match to TRBD2. The source material was PBMCs. The clonotype comes from a man aged 55 to 70 in good health and CMV-seropositive. The CDR3 DNA reads TGTGCCAGCAGCTACGTCAGCGGGGGGGGCCAGGAGACCCAGTACTTC. Translation gives CASSYVSGGGQETQYF.